One sample yielded the 24 T cell receptor beta chains listed below, sequenced in a study of T cells in Graves' hyperthyroidism and ophthalmopathy (dated by TCRdb to between 2018 and 2020). Receptor libraries were prepared by multiplex PCR. Instrument on record: Illumina HiSeq 2000. The TCR beta CDR3 regions were amplified from RNA transcripts. The first round of RT-PCR for the TCR CDR3 was performed with the HTBI primer set and the Qiagen OneStep RT-PCR kit. The raw public data were reprocessed by TCRdb itself: fastp quality trimming at Q25, MiXCR clonotype calling, in-frame beta chains only. Rows merge per CDR3 protein into single entries with the most common DNA and genes. The sample table lists 600,000 to 700,000 distinct CDR3 sequences, roughly 14% of them with a count of one. The top ten constitute approximately 4.3% of the sample. Sequencing was done on a sample of blood. These receptors all stem from a woman aged 40 to 55 with Graves' ophthalmopathy.

This clonotype was counted at least ten times. This sequence joins TRBV5-1 and TRBJ2-7; perhaps TRBD1 as D (6 bases). V dropped 0 bases and J dropped 4 bases, with 14 bases sitting between them. The CDR3 is 15 amino acids. Germline V gene sequence: CDR1 SGHRS, CDR2 YFSETQ. In DNA, the CDR3 is TGCGCCAGCAGCTTGGACTCGACAGGTCGGTACGAGCAGTACTTC. This sequence encodes CASSLDSTGRYEQYF.

The table lists this clonotype with many counts. V is TRBV15 and J is TRBJ2-7; no clear D. V was clipped by 2 bases and J by 7 bases, with 18 bases between them. Germline loops: CDR1 LNHNV, CDR2 YYDKDF (reference sequence). The length of the CDR3 is 15 residues. The CDR3 coding sequence is TGTGCCACCAGCAGAAGTTCGGTCATCGGTTTGGAGCAGTACTTC. It encodes CATSRSSVIGLEQYF. Complete variable domain (other parts from reference TRBV15 and TRBJ2-7): DAMVIQNPRYQVTQFGKPVTLSCSQTLNHNVMYWYQQKSSQAPKLLFHYYDKDFNNEADTPDNFQSRRPNTSFCFLDIRSPGLGDTAMYLCATSRSSVIGLEQYFGPGTRLTVT.

This clonotype was observed many times. V is TRBV20-1 and J is TRBJ1-1; D is ambiguous. This CDR3 is 11 amino acids long. Germline loops: CDR1 DFQATT, CDR2 SNEGSKA (reference sequence). The ends were cut back, 8 bases at V and 0 bases at J, with 7 bases in the middle. CDR3 nucleotides: TGCAGTACTGTCCTGAACACTGAAGCTTTCTTT. As protein: CSTVLNTEAFF.

The chain joins TRBV2 to TRBJ1-5; 9 bases fit TRBD1. V lost 8 bases, J lost 6 bases, and 5 bases stayed unmatched. This CDR3 contains 13 residues. Germline V lookup: CDR1 SNHLY, CDR2 FYNNEI. The CDR3 nucleotides read TGTGCCAGCGAGGACAGGGGAAGTCAGCCCCAGCATTTT. This gives the protein CASEDRGSQPQHF.

This clonotype was seen repeatedly, ten times or more. The rearrangement joins TRBV7-2 to TRBJ2-5; no definite D call. Germline V gene data show CDR1 as SGHTA and CDR2 as FQGNSA. This CDR3 region has 13 residues. The V end was cut by 2 bases, the J end by 5 bases, with 9 bases between. As DNA, the CDR3 is TGTGCCAGCAGCTTAAAGTATTCTGAGACCCAGTACTTC. Protein sequence: CASSLKYSETQYF.

This clonotype was observed many times. The chain has TRBV19 and TRBJ1-1; perhaps TRBD1 as D (5 bases). Germline assignment: CDR1 LNHDA and CDR2 SQIVND (reference sequence). The germline V and J ends were trimmed by 1 base and 4 bases, with 10 bases remaining between them. The CDR3 totals 14 residues. The CDR3 loop reads CASSIATTGTEAFF. Written as DNA, the CDR3 is TGTGCCAGTAGTATAGCCACAACAGGCACTGAAGCTTTCTTT.

This clonotype was picked up many times. The chain links TRBV14 to TRBJ2-5; D gene unclear. CDR3 length: 13 amino acids. Germline V gene lookup returns CDR1 SGHDN and CDR2 FVKESK. Trimming removed 4 bases from V and 2 bases from J, with 8 bases in between. CDR3 DNA: TGTGCCAGCAGCCGGGCGGTTCAAGAGACCCAGTACTTC. This translates into CASSRAVQETQYF.

This clonotype was seen a handful of times. The chain couples TRBV7-9 to TRBJ1-2; 9 nucleotides line up with TRBD1. V gave up 4 bases and J gave up 8 bases; unmatched junction bases: 2. Per germline, CDR1 SEHNR and CDR2 FQNEAQ (reference sequence). The CDR3 sequence is 12 residues long. The CDR3 DNA sequence: TGTGCCAGCAGCTCCACAGGGGGCGGCTACACCTTC. This translates into CASSSTGGGYTF.

This clonotype was seen at least ten times. V and J are TRBV12-5 and TRBJ2-7; either TRBD1 or TRBD2 may supply D (5 bases each). CDR3 length: 15 amino acids. Germline assignment: CDR1 LGHNT and CDR2 FRNRAP. Trimming removed 7 bases at V and 0 bases at J, with 16 bases between. CDR3 region: CASASGLGPSYEQYF. The DNA of the CDR3 is TGTGCTAGTGCCTCCGGTCTGGGACCCTCCTACGAGCAGTACTTC.

The table lists this clonotype with many counts. The V and J genes are TRBV28 and TRBJ2-7; D uncertain. Germline V gene data show CDR1 as MDHEN and CDR2 as SYDVKM. The V gene lost 3 bases and the J gene lost 1 base, with 7 bases spanning the gap. The CDR3 is 13 amino acids. CDR3 region: CASSLPVSYEQYF. The DNA for the CDR3 is TGTGCCAGCAGTTTGCCAGTTTCCTACGAGCAGTACTTC. Supplemented by reference TRBV28 and TRBJ2-7, the full variable domain reads DVKVTQSSRYLVKRTGEKVFLECVQDMDHENMFWYRQDPGLGLRLIYFSYDVKMKEKGDIPEGYSVSREKKERFSLILESASTNQTSMYLCASSLPVSYEQYFGPGTRLTVT.

At least ten counts were recorded for this clonotype. The chain has TRBV30 and TRBJ2-2, with D hard to call. The V gene's germline CDR1 is GTSNPN and CDR2 SVGIG (reference sequence). V lost 1 base to trimming and J lost 2 bases, with 5 bases between them. The CDR3 runs to 13 residues. The CDR3 protein is CAWSEGNTGELFF. For the CDR3, the DNA is TGTGCCTGGAGTGAAGGCAACACCGGGGAGCTGTTTTTT.

On this clonotype itself: Given a much more abundant clone one base away, this may be a read error. The conserved phenylalanine or tryptophan normally closing the CDR3 is absent here, so this likely arose from a read error. The genes are TRBV20-1 and TRBJ1-2, with a tentative D call TRBD1 (6 bases). The CDR3 consists of 13 residues. Germline values: CDR1 DFQATT, CDR2 SNEGSKA (reference sequence). Trimming removed 6 bases at V and 2 bases at J, with 13 bases between. The CDR3 is CSAQTGENYGYTL. CDR3 sequence (DNA): TGCAGTGCGCAGACAGGAGAGAACTATGGCTACACCTTA.

This sequence joins TRBV7-2 and TRBJ1-5, with 7 bases lining up with TRBD1. CDR1 SGHTA and CDR2 FQGNSA come from the germline V gene. The CDR3 length is 15 residues. V shed 5 bases and J 1 base; nucleotides not matched to a gene: 5. In DNA form, the CDR3 reads TGTGCCAGCAGCCCAATACAGGGGAGCAATCAGCCCCAGCATTTT. It encodes CASSPIQGSNQPQHF.

In this sample, this clonotype turned up many times. The chain carries TRBV20-1 and TRBJ1-3; D ambiguous. Germline assignment: CDR1 DFQATT and CDR2 SNEGSKA (reference sequence). CDR3 length: 13 amino acids. Between the trimmed V and J ends, which lost 5 bases and 4 bases, there was a span of 12 bases. In nucleotides, the CDR3 is TGCAGTGCTCCCTGGATGGCCGGAAACACCATATATTTT. Residues: CSAPWMAGNTIYF.

This clonotype occurred many times. The chain couples TRBV10-3 to TRBJ1-1, with TRBD1 matching over 7 bases. Looked up from germline, CDR1 is ENHRY and CDR2 is SYGVKD. The ends lost 0 bases at V and 5 bases at J; junction bases unmatched: 9. This CDR3 has 16 residues. CDR3 loop: CAISESSAGGGTEAFF. The CDR3 nucleotides read TGTGCCATCAGTGAGTCGTCGGCAGGGGGAGGGACTGAAGCTTTCTTT.

This rearrangement joins TRBV20-1 to TRBJ2-7; 9 bases are a match to TRBD2. CDR3 length: 15 amino acids. Per germline, CDR1 DFQATT and CDR2 SNEGSKA (reference sequence). With V trimmed by 4 bases and J by 3 bases, 10 bases remained unmatched. The CDR3 nucleotides are TGCAGTGCTACCGGTGAACTAGCGGGTCTCTACGAGCAGTACTTC. Amino acid sequence: CSATGELAGLYEQYF.

This chain links TRBV10-2 with TRBJ2-7; D is perhaps TRBD2 (5 bases). The CDR3 runs 12 residues. The V gene lost 8 bases and the J gene lost 9 bases, with 17 bases spanning the gap. Germline V gene sequence: CDR1 WSHSY, CDR2 SAAADI. CDR3 nucleotide sequence: TGCGCCAGCGGCACCGGAGGAGGCGGGCAGTACTTC. Protein sequence: CASGTGGGGQYF.

There are many counts of this clonotype. This sequence joins TRBV10-3 and TRBJ2-7, with a possible D match to TRBD2 (6 bases). The ends were cut back, 2 bases at V and 5 bases at J, with 16 bases in the middle. CDR1 and CDR2 from the germline V gene are ENHRY and SYGVKD. The CDR3 has 15 amino acids. The CDR3 nucleotides are TGTGCCATCAGTGAGCGGGGGACCGACCTCGACGAGCAGTACTTC. Protein product: CAISERGTDLDEQYF.

This clonotype was seen ten or more times. DNA of the CDR3: TGTGCCAGCAGCTCCGCTCTCACCTACGAGCAGTACTTC. It codes for CASSSALTYEQYF. The chain has TRBV7-9 and TRBJ2-7; no firm D call. The ends were cut back, 4 bases at V and 2 bases at J, with 9 bases in the middle. This CDR3 contains 13 residues. Germline CDR1 and CDR2: SEHNR and FQNEAQ (reference sequence). The variable domain in full, with the rest retrieved from reference TRBV7-9 and TRBJ2-7, is DTGVSQNPRHKITKRGQNVTFRCDPISEHNRLYWYRQTLGQGPEFLTYFQNEAQLEKSRLLSDRFSAERPKGSFSTLEIQRTEQGDSAMYLCASSSALTYEQYFGPGTRLTVT.

This clonotype was counted ten times or more. The rearrangement joins TRBV6-2 or TRBV6-3 to TRBJ2-7; TRBD1 matches 9 bases. This CDR3 region has 15 residues. Germline loops: CDR1 MNHEY, CDR2 SVGEGT. The V gene end was trimmed by 6 bases and the J gene end by 2 bases; junction bases not matched to a gene: 8. The CDR3: CASSLTGGVTYEQYF. CDR3 in DNA: TGTGCCAGCAGCCTGACAGGGGGTGTAACCTACGAGCAGTACTTC.

This clonotype was seen repeatedly, ten times or more. The chain uses TRBV5-5 and TRBJ1-2, with D maybe TRBD1 (5 bases). CDR1 and CDR2 from the germline V gene are SGHKS and YYEKEE (reference sequence). The CDR3 is made up of 14 amino acids. Trimming took 0 bases from V and 5 from J, leaving 11 bases between them. CDR3 sequence: CASSLGRADYGYTF. The CDR3 DNA sequence: TGTGCCAGCAGCTTGGGCAGGGCTGATTATGGCTACACCTTC. The variable domain in full, completed from reference TRBV5-5 and TRBJ1-2, reads DAGVTQSPTHLIKTRGQQVTLRCSPISGHKSVSWYQQVLGQGPQFIFQYYEKEERGRGNFPDRFSARQFPNYSSELNVNALLLGDSALYLCASSLGRADYGYTFGSGTRLTVV.

By share, this clonotype ranks as medium-sized (0.01 to 0.1%). One end of the junction is discordant with germline, which a read error may explain. V and J are TRBV5-1 and TRBJ2-7; unclear D gene. Germline values: CDR1 SGHRS, CDR2 YFSETQ. This CDR3 comprises 11 residues. The CDR3 is CASSSSYEQYF. The CDR3 DNA sequence: TGTGCCAGCAGCTCGTCCTACGAGCAGTACTTC.

The chain has TRBV6-4 and TRBJ2-7; the D call may be TRBD1 or TRBD2 (5 bases each). This CDR3 is 13 amino acids long. Germline V gives CDR1 MRHNA, CDR2 SNTAGT. V gave up 6 bases and J gave up 7 bases, with 16 bases separating them. The CDR3 region has the DNA TGTGCCAGCAGCCAACAGGCCACGGGGGAGCAGTACTTC. This encodes CASSQQATGEQYF.

This clonotype was counted at least ten times. V is TRBV7-2 and J is TRBJ2-5, with D tentatively TRBD2 (5 bases). V lost 0 bases to trimming and J lost 0 bases, with 17 bases between them. Germline CDR1 is SGHTA and CDR2 is FQGNSA. The CDR3 sequence is 18 residues long. The CDR3 is CASSLAHHGIGYQETQYF. The CDR3 DNA reads as TGTGCCAGCAGCTTAGCTCACCACGGGATCGGGTACCAAGAGACCCAGTACTTC.